The 11 T cell receptor beta chains below all came from one sample that was sequenced in a study of shared clonotypes between healthy human individuals. Generated by immunoSEQ multiplex PCR, the TCRdb table keeps only in-frame clones and is missing some. The sample has about 2.5 million clones, less than 95% seen once. Sequenced input: naive CD4+ T cells from PBMCs. Subset given: CD45RA+ positively selected. The receptors come from a man in his late teens or twenties in good health. Some clones in this sample may be carry-over from other donors' samples.

The rearrangement joins TRBV6-5 to TRBJ1-5; D is unclear. This CDR3 has 12 residues. Germline-derived CDR1 and CDR2 are MNHEY and SVGAGI. V was pared by 5 bases and J by 9 bases, with 11 bases between. Here the CDR3 DNA reads TGTGCCAGCAGTCCAGTCAGCGTGCCCCAGCATTTT. Protein product: CASSPVSVPQHF.

The gene calls are TRBV20-1 and TRBJ2-7, with D maybe TRBD1 (5 bases). Germline CDR1 is DFQATT and CDR2 is SNEGSKA (reference sequence). CDR3 length: 11 residues. CDR3: CSGSGYPEQYF. The CDR3 bases are TGCAGCGGATCAGGGTACCCCGAGCAGTACTTC.

CDR3 DNA sequence: TGCGCCAGCAGCCTGGACAGGGGGCAGGATGAAGCTTTCTTT. Protein: CASSLDRGQDEAFF. The chain links TRBV5-1 to TRBJ1-1, with TRBD1 identical over 11 bases. V dropped 4 bases and J dropped 7; count of bases not matched to a gene: 6. From germline, CDR1 is SGHRS and CDR2 YFSETQ. This CDR3 comprises 14 residues.

The CDR3 DNA reads as TGCGCCAGCAGCTTGACAGGATTCACGGGAGAGACCCAGTACTTC. Protein sequence: CASSLTGFTGETQYF. V usage is TRBV5-1 and J usage is TRBJ2-5, with a weak D call TRBD1 (5 bases). The CDR3 runs 15 residues. Trimming removed 1 base from V and 4 bases from J, with 14 bases in between. In germline, CDR1 is SGHRS, CDR2 YFSETQ. Full variable domain (rest looked up from reference TRBV5-1 and TRBJ2-5): KAGVTQTPRYLIKTRGQQVTLSCSPISGHRSVSWYQQTPGQGLQFLFEYFSETQRNKGNFPGRFSGRQFSNSRSEMNVSTLELGDSALYLCASSLTGFTGETQYFGPGTRLLVL.

V is TRBV7-3 and J is TRBJ2-1; 11 nucleotides line up with TRBD2. J was trimmed by 4 bases and V by 5 bases; bases with no gene match: 7. This CDR3 region has 16 residues. Germline V gives CDR1 SGHTA, CDR2 FQGTGA. CDR3 coding DNA: TGTGCCAGCAGCCGTAGCGGGAGGGCAACATACAATGAGCAGTTCTTC. It yields the protein CASSRSGRATYNEQFF.

The chain uses TRBV11-3 and TRBJ2-5, with TRBD2 identical over 11 bases. J lost 4 bases, V lost 5 bases, and 6 bases had no gene match. The CDR3 spans 15 residues. Germline V lookup: CDR1 SGHNT, CDR2 YENEEA. This CDR3 is CASSRLGLAGETQYF. The DNA of the CDR3 is TGTGCCAGCAGCCGCCTCGGACTAGCGGGAGAGACCCAGTACTTC.

Only one count was recorded for this clone. The sample carries other DNA sequences with the same CDR3. The gene calls are TRBV18 and TRBJ2-5; D gene ambiguous. The germline CDR1 and CDR2 sequences are KGHSH and LQKENI. This CDR3 spans 13 amino acids. The V and J ends lost 1 base and 4 bases respectively, with 7 bases between them. The CDR3 coding sequence is TGTGCCAGCTCACCACTATTCCTAGAGACCCAGTACTTC. As protein: CASSPLFLETQYF.

The chain has TRBV27 and TRBJ1-1; no reliable D call. The CDR3 consists of 16 residues. Germline values: CDR1 MNHEY, CDR2 SMNVEV (reference sequence). Trimming left V 2 bases short and J 1 base short, with 14 bases between. The CDR3 is CASSLKSRRENTEAFF. Here the CDR3 DNA reads TGTGCCAGCAGTTTAAAGTCCCGGCGGGAGAACACTGAAGCTTTCTTT.

Of note for this clone: This CDR3 is also generated by other DNA sequences in the sample. The CDR3 nucleotides are TGTGCCAGCAGTTTGAGCTCCTACAATGAGCAGTTCTTC. It is translated as CASSLSSYNEQFF. The J gene is TRBJ2-1, the V gene TRBV28; D gene unclear. Germline lookup yields CDR1 MDHEN and CDR2 SYDVKM. This CDR3 region has 13 residues. Between the trimmed V and J ends, which lost 3 bases and 0 bases, there was a span of 3 bases.

The genes are TRBV5-4 and TRBJ2-2; perhaps TRBD1 as D (6 bases). Looked up from germline, CDR1 is SGHNT and CDR2 is YYREEE (reference sequence). The V end was cut by 4 bases, the J end by 3 bases, with 16 bases between. The CDR3 has 16 residues. The CDR3 reads CASSATTGRDTGELFF. For the CDR3, the DNA is TGTGCCAGCAGCGCGACTACAGGGCGGGACACCGGGGAGCTGTTTTTT. The entire variable domain, with the rest obtained from reference TRBV5-4 and TRBJ2-2, is as follows: ETGVTQSPTHLIKTRGQQVTLRCSSQSGHNTVSWYQQALGQGPQFIFQYYREEENGRGNFPPRFSGLQFPNYSSELNVNALELDDSALYLCASSATTGRDTGELFFGEGSRLTVL.

This sequence joins TRBV6-6 and TRBJ2-3; 9 bases are a match to TRBD2. Germline V gene lookup returns CDR1 MNHNY and CDR2 SVGAGI (reference sequence). After removal of 2 bases from V and 6 bases from J, the junction contained 9 bases not matched to a gene. CDR3 length: 16 amino acids. DNA for the CDR3: TGTGCCAGCAGTTACGTCGGCGGGAGGGCCGCCGATACGCAGTATTTT. Translation: CASSYVGGRAADTQYF.